What follows are 24 T cell receptor beta chains derived from one specimen sequenced in a study of blood T cell repertoires in COVID-19. Some clones are missing from TCRdb's copy, which holds only in-frame ones; the method was immunoSEQ multiplex PCR. The sample contains over 85,000 clones, around 82% of which appear only once. The sample taken for sequencing was peripheral blood. These receptors were taken from a human donor in a cohort sampled during active COVID-19.

V and J are TRBV11-2 and TRBJ1-1; 9 nucleotides line up with TRBD1. V gave up 3 bases and J gave up 3 bases; unmatched junction bases: 5. CDR1 is SGHAT and CDR2 is FQNNGV in the germline V gene. This CDR3 is built from 15 residues. The CDR3 here is CASSLNRGRDTEAFF. In nucleotides, the CDR3 is TGTGCCAGCAGCTTGAACAGGGGGCGGGACACTGAAGCTTTCTTT. Together with reference TRBV11-2 and TRBJ1-1, the CDR3 gives the full variable domain: EAGVAQSPRYKIIEKRQSVAFWCNPISGHATLYWYQQILGQGPKLLIQFQNNGVVDDSQLPKDRFSAERLKGVDSTLKIQPAKLEDSAVYLCASSLNRGRDTEAFFGQGTRLTVV.

The chain couples TRBV6-6 to TRBJ2-7; 12 bases fit TRBD1. This CDR3 has 14 amino acids. After removal of 5 bases from V and 5 bases from J, the junction contained 4 bases not matched to a gene. Germline V lookup: CDR1 MNHNY, CDR2 SVGAGI (reference sequence). The CDR3 spells CASSTGQGAHEQYF. The CDR3 DNA sequence: TGTGCCAGCAGTACGGGACAGGGGGCCCACGAGCAGTACTTC.

V is TRBV29-1 and J is TRBJ2-7; no firm D call. The CDR3 is 13 amino acids. With 7 bases removed from V and 5 bases from J, the gap between germline ends came to 18 bases. From germline, CDR1 is SQVTM and CDR2 ANQGSEA. In DNA form, the CDR3 reads TGCAGCGCTCATTCAGGAAGTTTCGACGAGCAGTACTTC. This codes for CSAHSGSFDEQYF.

The CDR3 DNA reads TGTGCCAGCAGTGAGGACAGTATAGACTATGGCTACACCTTC. Its protein is CASSEDSIDYGYTF. The chain is built from TRBV2 and TRBJ1-2, with a possible D match to TRBD1 (6 bases). The CDR3 has 14 residues. Germline CDR1 SNHLY, CDR2 FYNNEI. Trimming took 3 bases from V and 3 from J, leaving 11 bases between them.

This clone was seen more than once but under ten times. V gene TRBV2 combines with J gene TRBJ2-5; TRBD2 agrees at 10 bases. The length of the CDR3 is 14 residues. The trim removed 6 bases at V and 5 bases at J, leaving 6 bases unmatched. The V gene's germline CDR1 is SNHLY and CDR2 FYNNEI. The CDR3 loop is CASRPGTSVETQYF. The DNA of the CDR3 is TGTGCCAGCAGGCCCGGGACTAGCGTTGAGACCCAGTACTTC.

The V and J genes are TRBV7-9 and TRBJ2-5, with a possible D match to TRBD1 (6 bases). Deletions cut 5 bases from V and 3 bases from J, with 10 bases between. This CDR3 comprises 13 residues. Per germline, CDR1 SEHNR and CDR2 FQNEAQ (reference sequence). CDR3 sequence: CASSARTEETQYF. The DNA for the CDR3 is TGTGCCAGCAGCGCTCGGACAGAAGAGACCCAGTACTTC.

The J gene is TRBJ1-2, the V gene TRBV27; weak D call: TRBD1 (5 bases). Trimming took off 2 bases at V and 8 bases at J, with 12 bases between the two ends. The CDR3 consists of 13 residues. Germline V gives CDR1 MNHEY, CDR2 SMNVEV (reference sequence). This CDR3 is CASSLRRGDGYTF. The CDR3 DNA follows: TGTGCCAGCAGTTTAAGGAGGGGTGACGGCTACACCTTC.

This sequence joins TRBV9 and TRBJ2-7; 8 bases agree with TRBD2. Trimming removed 4 bases from V and 4 bases from J; junction bases left unmatched: 10. Per the germline V gene, CDR1 is SGDLS and CDR2 is YYNGEE. The CDR3 totals 15 residues. DNA of the CDR3: TGTGCCAGCAGCTTTAGCGGGGCCGAGGGGTACGAGCAGTACTTC. It codes for CASSFSGAEGYEQYF.

The chain has TRBV2 and TRBJ1-5; D call uncertain. The CDR3 covers 13 residues. Trimming shortened V by 1 base and J by 5 bases, and 6 bases separated the two germline ends. From germline, CDR1 is SNHLY and CDR2 FYNNEI. The CDR3 nucleotides are TGTGCCAGCAGTGAAGACAGATATCAGCCCCAGCATTTT. This codes for CASSEDRYQPQHF.

The chain couples TRBV27 to TRBJ1-2; D unresolved. Trimming removed 4 bases at V and 8 bases at J, with 8 bases between. The CDR3 totals 11 residues. In germline, CDR1 is MNHEY, CDR2 SMNVEV (reference sequence). As DNA, the CDR3 is TGTGCCAGCAGTTCCGGAGGGGGCTACACCTTC. Residues: CASSSGGGYTF.

The gene calls are TRBV11-2 and TRBJ2-5, with D unclear. Trimming took 3 bases from V and 1 from J, leaving 9 bases between them. The length of the CDR3 is 14 residues. CDR1 is SGHAT and CDR2 is FQNNGV in the germline V gene. The CDR3 here is CASSFLGLQETQYF. In DNA, the CDR3 is TGTGCCAGCAGCTTTCTAGGCCTCCAAGAGACCCAGTACTTC.

The chain has TRBV9 and TRBJ1-2, with D perhaps TRBD1 (5 bases). The V gene's germline CDR1 is SGDLS and CDR2 YYNGEE. The CDR3 has 13 residues. Trimming took 2 bases from V and 3 from J, leaving 8 bases between them. CDR3 DNA: TGTGCCAGCAGCGTGGACAATGACTATGGCTACACCTTC. Residues: CASSVDNDYGYTF.

This CDR3 is CASSIQGFAYGYTF. CDR3 DNA sequence: TGTGCCAGCAGCATTCAGGGGTTCGCATATGGCTACACCTTC. This chain uses TRBV6-5 with TRBJ1-2; perhaps TRBD1 as D (6 bases). Germline values: CDR1 MNHEY, CDR2 SVGAGI. The CDR3 runs to 14 residues. V lost 6 bases to trimming and J lost 5 bases, with 16 bases between them.

This chain joins TRBV16 and TRBJ2-1, with 8 nucleotides matching TRBD2. CDR1 KGHSY and CDR2 FQNENV come from the germline V gene. The CDR3 runs 15 residues. V lost 4 bases and J lost 5; bases outside the gene matches: 7. DNA for the CDR3: TGTGCCAGCAGCCCCCAGAGCGGGAGTGACAATGAGCAGTTCTTC. Its translation is CASSPQSGSDNEQFF. Supplemented by reference TRBV16 and TRBJ2-1, the full variable domain reads GEEVAQTPKHLVRGEGQKAKLYCAPIKGHSYVFWYQQVLKNEFKFLISFQNENVFDETGMPKERFSAKCLPNSPCSLEIQATKLEDSAVYFCASSPQSGSDNEQFFGPGTRLTVL.

The rearrangement links TRBV6-2 or TRBV6-3 to TRBJ1-6; unclear D gene. The CDR3 contains 15 residues. Trimming shortened V by 5 bases and J by 9 bases, and 17 bases separated the two germline ends. Germline assignment: CDR1 MNHEY and CDR2 SVGEGT. The CDR3 spells CASSDAYAPRSPLHF. CDR3 bases: TGTGCCAGCAGTGATGCGTACGCCCCCCGTTCACCCCTCCACTTT.

This chain links TRBV7-9 with TRBJ1-1; weak D call: TRBD1 (5 bases). The V and J ends lost 0 bases and 4 bases respectively, with 9 bases between them. Germline V gene lookup returns CDR1 SEHNR and CDR2 FQNEAQ (reference sequence). The CDR3 consists of 14 residues. The CDR3 loop is CASSLAAGGTEAFF. CDR3 DNA sequence: TGTGCCAGCAGCTTAGCGGCGGGGGGCACTGAAGCTTTCTTT.

This clone was seen just once. This sequence joins TRBV2 and TRBJ2-1, with 9 bases identical to TRBD2. The CDR3 sequence is 14 residues long. CDR1 SNHLY and CDR2 FYNNEI come from the germline V gene. With 6 bases clipped from V and 7 bases from J, the junction kept 7 bases outside the gene matches. The CDR3, as DNA: TGTGCCAGCAGAGCCCCGGGACTAGCTAATGAGCAGTTCTTC. Encoded protein: CASRAPGLANEQFF.

V usage is TRBV19 and J usage is TRBJ2-1, with TRBD2 matching 8 bases. Germline V CDR1 and CDR2: LNHDA, SQIVND (reference sequence). The CDR3 has 16 amino acids. V lost 5 bases, J lost 1 base, and 7 bases stayed unmatched. The CDR3 region has the DNA TGTGCCAGTAGTCCCCTAGCGGGCCTATCCTACAATGAGCAGTTCTTC. Protein: CASSPLAGLSYNEQFF.

CDR3 region: CASSQGRARAEQFF. The CDR3, as DNA: TGTGCCAGCAGCCAAGGAAGAGCGAGGGCTGAGCAGTTCTTC. The chain recombines TRBV14 with TRBJ2-1; D may be TRBD2 (5 bases). The germline CDR1 and CDR2 sequences are SGHDN and FVKESK. The V end lost 1 base, the J end lost 9 bases, and 13 bases lay between the germline ends. The CDR3 consists of 14 residues.

The chain combines TRBV5-5 with TRBJ2-5, with D perhaps TRBD1 (6 bases). The CDR3 is 14 residues long. From germline, CDR1 is SGHKS and CDR2 YYEKEE (reference sequence). V lost 2 bases, J lost 1 base, and 9 bases lay in between. The CDR3 here is CASSFKGGQETQYF. CDR3 nucleotides: TGTGCCAGCAGCTTTAAAGGGGGCCAAGAGACCCAGTACTTC.

The chain combines TRBV5-1 with TRBJ2-1; D gene ambiguous. Between the trimmed V and J ends, which lost 0 bases and 2 bases, there was a span of 9 bases. Germline V CDR1 and CDR2: SGHRS, YFSETQ. The CDR3 loop spans 15 amino acids. The CDR3 DNA reads as TGCGCCAGCAGCTTGGCGGTCCTTACCTACAATGAGCAGTTCTTC. This sequence encodes CASSLAVLTYNEQFF.

This rearrangement joins TRBV6-1 to TRBJ1-2; D ambiguous. This CDR3 is built from 13 residues. Germline lookup yields CDR1 MNHNS and CDR2 SASEGT. V was cut by 2 bases and J by 2 bases, with 6 bases left in between. The CDR3 DNA follows: TGTGCCAGCAGTGAATCAGGAAACTATGGCTACACCTTC. Translated: CASSESGNYGYTF.

The chain joins TRBV27 to TRBJ2-1, with D unclear. Germline CDR1 is MNHEY and CDR2 is SMNVEV (reference sequence). CDR3 length: 12 residues. Trimming stripped 3 bases from V and 5 bases from J, with 5 bases between. The CDR3 loop reads CASSLPDNEQFF. The CDR3 DNA sequence: TGTGCCAGCAGTTTGCCAGACAATGAGCAGTTCTTC.

This clone is labeled as medium-sized. The J gene is TRBJ2-7, the V gene TRBV27, with 8 bases lining up with TRBD1. The CDR3 consists of 14 residues. J lost 6 bases, V lost 6 bases, and 10 bases had no gene match. Germline CDR1 and CDR2: MNHEY and SMNVEV (reference sequence). CDR3 DNA sequence: TGTGCCAGCAGCCCCGACAGGGGAGGTTTCGAGCAGTACTTC. This sequence encodes CASSPDRGGFEQYF.